This TCR beta chain was observed in a study of CD8+CD57+ T cells in acquired aplastic anemia. For the study at large: The DNA of sorted CD4+ and CD8+ cells averaged 3.2 ug. General study results and limits: Overlapping CD8+ CDR3 repertoires of patients and controls contained roughly 27 shared sequences.

Turning to this clonotype: Antigen unknown.

For CDR3 and TCR beta VDJ profiling, genomic DNA was the template used. TCRdb reanalysed the reads using MiXCR and keeps one entry per CDR3 protein. This sample has about 160,000 distinct CDR3 sequences; 35% to 55% occur once, and the top ten carry approximately 1%. Germline V CDR1 and CDR2: SQVTM, ANQGSEA. The CDR3 has 15 residues. Trimming removed 1 base from V and 4 bases from J; junction bases left unmatched: 6. The chain has TRBV29-1 and TRBJ2-3; 9 nucleotides match TRBD2. The sample was sorted CD4+, CD8+, or CD8+CD57+ T cells (not recorded which) from PBMCs. This TCR was sampled from a human donor in good health. Here the CDR3 reads CSVEAAGLASDTQYF. The CDR3 region has the DNA TGCAGCGTTGAAGCCGCCGGACTAGCGTCAGATACGCAGTATTTT.